Below are 21 T cell receptor beta chains sequenced from a single sample in a study of human T cells and chemical hapten exposure. Using its own MiXCR run on the RACE reads, TCRdb lists one record per CDR3 protein. The table has about 380,000 distinct CDR3 sequences, about 6% seen once. Documented time point: patch test 2, 6 weeks after DPC sensitization. Treatment described: therapeutic diphenylcyclopropenone sensitization with weekly scalp DPC. The material was whole blood, obtained in connection with sensitization to the hapten diphenylcyclopropenone (DPC). The source is a woman under 30 with alopecia areata. Some clones in this sample may be carry-over from other donors' samples.

This clonotype was picked up many times. V is TRBV6-5 and J is TRBJ1-2; D might be TRBD1 (5 bases). The CDR3 extends over 14 amino acids. From germline, CDR1 is MNHEY and CDR2 SVGAGI. V was cut by 5 bases and J by 5 bases, with 15 bases left in between. The CDR3 loop is CASSQRDGGYGYTF. DNA of the CDR3: TGTGCCAGCAGTCAAAGGGACGGCGGATATGGCTACACCTTC.

The table lists this clonotype with many counts. The chain joins TRBV7-9 to TRBJ1-2, with TRBD1 matching over 9 bases. Trimming cost V 1 base and J 5 bases; bases outside gene matches: 11. The CDR3 covers 17 residues. Germline CDR1 and CDR2: SEHNR and FQNEAQ (reference sequence). The CDR3 loop reads CASSLEGTGGSAYGYTF. The CDR3 nucleotides are TGTGCCAGCAGCTTAGAAGGTACAGGGGGCTCAGCTTATGGCTACACCTTC.

Ten or more counts support this clonotype. The rearrangement uses TRBV4-3 and TRBJ2-3; perhaps TRBD2 as D (6 bases). From germline, CDR1 is LGHNA and CDR2 YSLEER. Trimming removed 4 bases from V and 6 bases from J, with 17 bases in between. There are 15 residues in the CDR3. CDR3 protein: CASSRGEAAPDTQYF. Here the CDR3 DNA reads TGCGCCAGCAGCCGCGGGGAAGCCGCACCGGATACGCAGTATTTT.

The sample holds many counts of this clonotype. The DNA of the CDR3 is TGTGCCAGCAGTTACGGGAGTTTCGGAAACACCATATATTTT. Amino acid sequence: CASSYGSFGNTIYF. The chain has TRBV6-2 or TRBV6-3 and TRBJ1-3; no definite D call. The CDR3 sequence is 14 residues long. Germline V gene data show CDR1 as MNHEY and CDR2 as SVGEGT. Trimming pared 2 bases from V and 4 bases from J, leaving 9 bases between.

This clonotype occurred many times. This chain joins TRBV28 and TRBJ1-3; no reliable D call. Germline CDR1 MDHEN, CDR2 SYDVKM. This CDR3 region has 11 residues. Trimming shortened V by 5 bases and J by 8 bases, and 7 bases separated the two germline ends. CDR3 residues: CASSKPYTIYF. As DNA, the CDR3 is TGTGCCAGCAGTAAACCGTACACCATATATTTT. The full variable domain, with the rest looked up from reference TRBV28 and TRBJ1-3, is DVKVTQSSRYLVKRTGEKVFLECVQDMDHENMFWYRQDPGLGLRLIYFSYDVKMKEKGDIPEGYSVSREKKERFSLILESASTNQTSMYLCASSKPYTIYFGEGSWLTVV.

The table lists this clonotype with many counts. The rearrangement links TRBV4-3 to TRBJ2-1; D possibly uses TRBD1 or TRBD2 (5 bases each). This CDR3 is built from 17 residues. The germline gives CDR1 LGHNA, CDR2 YSLEER. Trimming shortened V by 5 bases and J by 6 bases, and 23 bases separated the two germline ends. The CDR3 DNA is TGCGCCAGCAGCTTACATCACTCCGGGGCCGGAAGCAATGAGCAGTTCTTC. It translates to CASSLHHSGAGSNEQFF.

The gene calls are TRBV29-1 and TRBJ2-3, with 8 bases lining up with TRBD1. With V trimmed by 7 bases and J by 2 bases, 5 bases remained unmatched. The germline V gene has CDR1 SQVTM and CDR2 ANQGSEA. CDR3 length: 13 amino acids. CDR3 region: CSALTGATDTQYF. As DNA, the CDR3 is TGCAGCGCCCTGACAGGGGCCACAGATACGCAGTATTTT.

Ten or more counts support this clonotype. The J gene is TRBJ1-2, the V gene TRBV7-8, with 7 bases matching TRBD1. The CDR3 runs 17 residues. Germline CDR1 and CDR2: SGHVS and FQNEAQ. Losses at the gene ends were 5 bases for V and 4 bases for J; bases not matched to a gene: 16. The CDR3 DNA sequence: TGTGCCAGCAGCCAGACAGGGCAGAATGCAGGGTTCTATGGCTACACCTTC. This sequence encodes CASSQTGQNAGFYGYTF.

This clonotype has at least ten counts. V is TRBV6-5 and J is TRBJ1-5; D is possibly TRBD1 (6 bases). The CDR3 has 13 amino acids. Germline V gene data show CDR1 as MNHEY and CDR2 as SVGAGI. V shed 9 bases and J shed 5 bases, with 14 bases lying between them. This CDR3 reads CASRGARDQPQHF. In DNA form, the CDR3 reads TGTGCCAGTAGGGGGGCTCGGGATCAGCCCCAGCATTTT.

This clonotype has just a few counts. V and J are TRBV7-9 and TRBJ2-1, with no clear D. The V end was cut by 2 bases, the J end by 2 bases, with 7 bases between. Germline values: CDR1 SEHNR, CDR2 FQNEAQ (reference sequence). The CDR3 sequence is 14 residues long. DNA for the CDR3: TGTGCCAGCAGCTTAAACCCCGCCTACAATGAGCAGTTCTTC. Translated: CASSLNPAYNEQFF.

This clonotype showed up just a few times. This rearrangement joins TRBV4-1 to TRBJ2-5; no definite D call. Germline V gene lookup returns CDR1 MGHRA and CDR2 YSYEKL. Trimming took off 0 bases at V and 5 bases at J, with 10 bases between the two ends. There are 14 residues in the CDR3. CDR3 nucleotide sequence: TGCGCCAGCAGCCAAGATCCGAACGGCGAGACCCAGTACTTC. Its translation is CASSQDPNGETQYF.

This clonotype has just a few counts. The V call is TRBV27, the J call TRBJ1-6; D remains unclear. V was pared by 6 bases and J by 9 bases, with 12 bases between. Per the germline V gene, CDR1 is MNHEY and CDR2 is SMNVEV (reference sequence). This CDR3 is built from 13 residues. CDR3 protein: CASSLGWSSPLHF. CDR3 sequence (DNA): TGTGCCAGCAGCCTGGGGTGGAGTTCACCCCTCCACTTT.

This clonotype was picked up a small number of times. The chain has TRBV20-1 and TRBJ1-1; perhaps TRBD1 as D (6 bases). CDR1 and CDR2 from the germline V gene are DFQATT and SNEGSKA (reference sequence). This CDR3 is 16 amino acids long. V lost 0 bases and J lost 10, with 24 bases in between. CDR3 nucleotide sequence: TGCAGTGCTAGAGATTTTCCACTCAGGGGCGGAATGCGAGCTTTCTTT. Protein sequence: CSARDFPLRGGMRAFF.

This clonotype was counted a few times. The CDR3 spells CASTLGGGGTDTQYF. Here the CDR3 DNA reads TGTGCCAGCACCCTAGGGGGGGGCGGCACAGATACGCAGTATTTT. The chain recombines TRBV12-3 or TRBV12-4 with TRBJ2-3; a weak D match, TRBD2 (7 bases). Trimming took 7 bases from V and 1 from J, leaving 15 bases between them. This CDR3 has 15 amino acids.

This clonotype was seen only a few times. The rearrangement uses TRBV11-1 and TRBJ1-2; 7 bases are a match to TRBD1. The V gene end was trimmed by 3 bases and the J gene end by 7 bases; junction bases not matched to a gene: 5. The CDR3 contains 13 residues. Germline V gives CDR1 SGHAT, CDR2 FQDESV (reference sequence). DNA for the CDR3: TGTGCCAGCAGCTTTGACAGGGAGGCTGGCTACACCTTC. This sequence encodes CASSFDREAGYTF.

The chain couples TRBV6-5 to TRBJ2-4, with D unresolved. With 4 bases removed from V and 6 bases from J, the gap between germline ends came to 13 bases. The CDR3 runs to 14 residues. Germline V gives CDR1 MNHEY, CDR2 SVGAGI. The chain's CDR3 is CASSSPGGGNIQYF. CDR3 DNA sequence: TGTGCCAGCAGTTCCCCCGGCGGTGGAAACATTCAGTACTTC.

The V and J genes are TRBV4-2 and TRBJ1-5; D is unresolved. V was pared by 0 bases and J by 6 bases, with 9 bases between. This CDR3 comprises 14 residues. Germline V lookup: CDR1 LGHNA, CDR2 YNFKEQ. DNA of the CDR3: TGTGCCAGCAGCCAAGATAAAGAGGGTCAGCCCCAGCATTTT. This codes for CASSQDKEGQPQHF.

Notes on this clonotype: A much larger clone differs by one base, so this may be a read error. The chain joins TRBV29-1 to TRBJ1-5, with 11 nucleotides matching TRBD1. From germline, CDR1 is SQVTM and CDR2 ANQGSEA. The CDR3 sequence is 14 residues long. CDR3 loop: CSVVYTDRGLPQQF. In DNA, the CDR3 is TGCAGCGTTGTATATACGGACAGGGGGCTTCCCCAGCAATTT.

The rearrangement links TRBV11-1 to TRBJ2-7, with a possible D match to TRBD2 (6 bases). The CDR3 consists of 15 residues. V was clipped by 0 bases and J by 3 bases, with 12 bases between them. CDR1 is SGHAT and CDR2 is FQDESV in the germline V gene (reference sequence). DNA for the CDR3: TGTGCCAGCAGCTTAGCGCAAGGGACTTACTACGAGCAGTACTTC. Its translation: CASSLAQGTYYEQYF.

V and J are TRBV4-3 and TRBJ2-3, with a tentative D call TRBD1 (6 bases). The CDR3 loop spans 17 amino acids. Germline V gives CDR1 LGHNA, CDR2 YSLEER. V gave up 0 bases and J gave up 1 base, with 14 bases separating them. Here the CDR3 DNA reads TGCGCCAGCAGCCAAGATAAACTAGGACAGCGCACAGATACGCAGTATTTT. This codes for CASSQDKLGQRTDTQYF.

This clonotype has a count of ten or more. V usage is TRBV6-6 and J usage is TRBJ1-6; TRBD1 agrees at 7 bases. CDR1 and CDR2 from the germline V gene are MNHNY and SVGAGI (reference sequence). There are 16 residues in the CDR3. V lost 5 bases, J lost 5 bases, and 9 bases stayed unmatched. The CDR3 coding sequence is TGTGCCAGCAGTCAAACACAGGGGACCCATAATTCACCCCTCCACTTT. Translated, it gives CASSQTQGTHNSPLHF.